This is a list of T cell receptor beta chains from one sample in a study of cytotoxic CD8 clonotypes in ibrutinib-treated CLL. Profiling relied on immunoSEQ multiplex PCR, and the TCRdb table lists in-frame clones only, not all of them. The sample yields 19,000 or so clones, roughly three fifths seen once. Source: PBMCs, taken after 12 months of ibrutinib treatment. These receptors came from a human donor with chronic lymphocytic leukemia. Both conserved end residues are part of each CDR3. The D gene is left open where the match is weak. Expanded clones are given a class, and other clones once, few, many or no size at all.

cdr3_length,j_call,d_call,clone_size,v_call,cdr3_aa,cdr3_nt
15,TRBJ2-5,TRBD2,NA,TRBV6-1,CASVLRREIGETQYF,TGTGCCAGCGTATTGCGGCGGGAGATTGGAGAGACCCAGTACTTC
15,TRBJ2-2,TRBD1,once,TRBV11-1,CASSIRQGYTGELFF,TGTGCCAGCAGCATCCGACAGGGATACACCGGGGAGCTGTTTTTT
14,TRBJ2-5,NA,NA,TRBV27,CASSGRTGQRRQYF,TGTGCCAGCAGTGGGAGGACAGGACAAAGGAGGCAGTACTTC
14,TRBJ1-1,NA,few,TRBV19,CASSIGGGRTEAFF,TGTGCCAGTAGTATCGGGGGCGGGCGCACTGAAGCTTTCTTT
18,TRBJ2-3,TRBD2,NA,TRBV7-8,CASSRRWSSGKITDTQYF,TGTGCCAGCAGCCGACGTTGGTCTAGCGGGAAGATCACAGATACGCAGTATTTT
13,TRBJ2-5,NA,once,TRBV29-1,CSVEGGQQETQYF,TGCAGCGTTGAAGGCGGACAGCAAGAGACCCAGTACTTC
16,TRBJ2-7,TRBD1,NA,TRBV11-2,CASSIDFGTGIYEQYF,TGTGCCAGCTCCATTGACTTCGGGACAGGTATATACGAGCAGTACTTC
12,TRBJ1-2,NA,NA,TRBV10-3,CAISESALGYTF,TGTGCCATCAGTGAGTCCGCTTTAGGCTACACCTTC
13,TRBJ2-7,NA,NA,TRBV7-7,CASSISRVDEQYF,TGTGCTAGCAGTATTAGCAGGGTTGACGAGCAGTACTTC
14,TRBJ2-5,NA,NA,TRBV6-5,CASSFTQDQETQYF,TGTGCCAGCAGTTTCACACAGGACCAAGAGACCCAGTACTTC
15,TRBJ2-7,NA,NA,TRBV5-4,CASEDLEHGEYEQYF,TGTGCCAGCGAGGACCTGGAGCATGGGGAATACGAGCAGTACTTC
13,TRBJ1-4,TRBD1,NA,TRBV11-1,CATLDRGGEKLFF,TGTGCCACCTTGGACAGGGGAGGAGAAAAACTGTTTTTT
15,TRBJ2-6,NA,NA,TRBV28,CASSLPSGGANVLTF,TGTGCCAGCAGTTTACCGTCCGGGGGGGCCAACGTCCTGACTTTC
13,TRBJ2-3,NA,NA,TRBV30,CACTLSSTDTQYF,TGTGCCTGTACCCTTTCTAGCACAGATACGCAGTATTTT
14,TRBJ2-7,NA,NA,TRBV5-8,CASSLGSGEMEQYF,TGTGCCAGCAGCTTGGGGTCAGGGGAAATGGAGCAGTACTTC
15,TRBJ1-2,NA,NA,TRBV14,CASSPDSGSLYGYTF,TGTGCCAGCAGCCCTGACAGCGGATCCCTCTATGGCTACACCTTC
15,TRBJ1-1,NA,NA,TRBV6-6,CASSAGTSGNTEAFF,TGTGCCAGCAGTGCTGGGACTTCGGGAAACACTGAAGCTTTCTTT
14,TRBJ2-7,TRBD2,NA,TRBV6-5,CASRGLAGENEQYF,TGTGCCAGCAGGGGACTAGCGGGAGAAAACGAGCAGTACTTC
15,TRBJ2-7,NA,NA,TRBV7-8,CASSLGPESSYEQYF,TGTGCCAGCAGCTTAGGGCCGGAGAGCTCCTACGAGCAGTACTTC
12,TRBJ2-1,NA,NA,TRBV5-4,CATSTGYNEQFF,TGTGCCACTTCGACGGGCTACAATGAGCAGTTCTTC
15,TRBJ2-5,TRBD1,NA,TRBV2,CASSAQDRGQGTQYF,TGTGCCAGCAGTGCCCAGGACAGGGGGCAGGGGACCCAGTACTTC
19,TRBJ2-1,TRBD2,NA,TRBV5-1,CASSLRSSGPSSSYNEQFF,TGCGCCAGCAGCTTAAGGAGTAGCGGGCCGTCGAGCTCCTACAATGAGCAGTTCTTC
15,TRBJ2-6,NA,NA,TRBV28,CASSLDTGGANVLTF,TGTGCCAGCAGCCTGGATACGGGTGGGGCCAACGTCCTGACTTTC
16,TRBJ2-5,TRBD2,NA,TRBV4-1,CASSPSGGRAPETQYF,TGCGCCAGCAGCCCTTCAGGTGGGAGGGCCCCGGAGACCCAGTACTTC
11,TRBJ2-5,NA,NA,TRBV7-9,CASTPLETQYF,TGTGCCAGCACCCCGCTGGAGACCCAGTACTTC
14,TRBJ1-5,NA,NA,TRBV25-1,CASSEAGARQPQHF,TGTGCCAGCAGTGAGGCGGGGGCGAGACAGCCCCAGCATTTT
13,TRBJ2-3,NA,NA,TRBV12-5,CASGLNFPDTQYF,TGTGCTAGTGGTTTGAATTTCCCAGATACGCAGTATTTT
15,TRBJ1-5,TRBD1,few,TRBV30,CAWSVRGQGGQPQHF,TGTGCCTGGAGTGTACGAGGACAGGGAGGCCAGCCCCAGCATTTT
15,TRBJ1-4,TRBD1,NA,TRBV18,CASSPMGQGNEKLFF,TGTGCCAGCTCACCAATGGGACAGGGTAATGAAAAACTGTTTTTT
16,TRBJ2-7,TRBD2,NA,TRBV14,CASSQVNYGRAYEQYF,TGTGCCAGCAGCCAAGTCAACTACGGGAGGGCCTACGAGCAGTACTTC
15,TRBJ2-7,NA,once,TRBV19,CASKSGGDIFYEQYF,TGTGCCAGTAAATCAGGAGGGGACATCTTCTACGAGCAGTACTTC
14,TRBJ1-1,NA,NA,TRBV28,CASSLWGGEARAFF,TGTGCCAGCAGTTTATGGGGTGGGGAGGCACGAGCTTTCTTT
16,TRBJ1-1,NA,NA,TRBV28,CASSSHGYTSKTEAFF,TGTGCCAGCAGTTCCCACGGATACACGTCGAAGACTGAAGCTTTCTTT
14,TRBJ1-1,TRBD1,NA,TRBV13,CASRRGQGNTEAFF,TGTGCCAGCAGGAGAGGACAGGGGAACACTGAAGCTTTCTTT
15,TRBJ1-5,NA,few,TRBV6-1,CASSDDSYSNQPQHF,TGTGCCAGCAGTGACGACAGCTACTCCAATCAGCCCCAGCATTTT
18,TRBJ2-6,NA,NA,TRBV9,CASSVLPGENTGANVLTF,TGTGCCAGCAGCGTATTACCAGGGGAAAACACTGGGGCCAACGTCCTGACTTTC
18,TRBJ2-3,TRBD1,NA,TRBV7-6,CASSLGPGFGTAADTQYF,TGTGCCAGCAGCTTAGGCCCTGGCTTCGGGACAGCCGCGGATACGCAGTATTTT
14,TRBJ2-7,TRBD2,NA,TRBV6-6,CASSSSGSLDEQYF,TGTGCCAGCAGTTCTAGCGGGAGTCTCGACGAGCAGTACTTC
13,TRBJ2-5,NA,few,TRBV5-4,CASSTGRRETQYF,TGTGCCAGCAGCACCGGGAGACGAGAGACCCAGTACTTC
14,TRBJ2-1,NA,few,TRBV27,CASSGGHGANEQFF,TGTGCCAGCAGCGGGGGCCATGGGGCCAATGAGCAGTTCTTC
15,TRBJ2-3,TRBD1,few,TRBV7-7,CASSPGTGRVDTQYF,TGTGCTAGCAGCCCCGGGACAGGGAGAGTGGATACGCAGTATTTT
16,TRBJ2-1,TRBD2,NA,TRBV7-3,CASSLGTSGIGNEQFF,TGTGCCAGCAGCTTAGGGACTAGCGGGATCGGAAATGAGCAGTTCTTC
16,TRBJ2-7,TRBD2,NA,TRBV28,CASSSPGGRSSYEQYF,TGTGCCAGCAGTTCCCCGGGGGGGCGGAGCTCCTACGAGCAGTACTTC
14,TRBJ2-1,NA,NA,TRBV5-1,CASSLGDSYNEQFF,TGCGCCAGCAGCTTAGGAGACTCCTACAATGAGCAGTTCTTC
15,TRBJ2-5,TRBD1,NA,TRBV28,CATMRPGQAQETQYF,TGTGCCACCATGAGGCCGGGACAGGCCCAAGAGACCCAGTACTTC
13,TRBJ2-2,TRBD2,few,TRBV6-6,CAGGTSSTGELFF,TGTGCTGGGGGGACTAGTAGCACCGGGGAGCTGTTTTTT
15,TRBJ2-5,NA,once,TRBV7-9,CASSSPVGPRETQYF,TGTGCCAGCAGTTCCCCCGTCGGCCCAAGGGAGACCCAGTACTTC
15,TRBJ2-5,TRBD1,NA,TRBV7-9,CASSSRDSLWETQYF,TGTGCCAGCAGCTCCCGGGACAGTCTATGGGAGACCCAGTACTTC
13,TRBJ2-7,TRBD1,once,TRBV28,CASRTTGPYEQYF,TGTGCCAGCAGGACGACAGGGCCCTACGAGCAGTACTTC
14,TRBJ2-5,TRBD1,few,TRBV5-1,CASSLTGVQETQYF,TGCGCCAGCAGCTTAACAGGGGTGCAAGAGACCCAGTACTTC
15,TRBJ1-2,NA,few,TRBV2,CASSLAVEANYGYTF,TGTGCCAGCAGTCTTGCAGTCGAAGCTAACTATGGCTACACCTTC